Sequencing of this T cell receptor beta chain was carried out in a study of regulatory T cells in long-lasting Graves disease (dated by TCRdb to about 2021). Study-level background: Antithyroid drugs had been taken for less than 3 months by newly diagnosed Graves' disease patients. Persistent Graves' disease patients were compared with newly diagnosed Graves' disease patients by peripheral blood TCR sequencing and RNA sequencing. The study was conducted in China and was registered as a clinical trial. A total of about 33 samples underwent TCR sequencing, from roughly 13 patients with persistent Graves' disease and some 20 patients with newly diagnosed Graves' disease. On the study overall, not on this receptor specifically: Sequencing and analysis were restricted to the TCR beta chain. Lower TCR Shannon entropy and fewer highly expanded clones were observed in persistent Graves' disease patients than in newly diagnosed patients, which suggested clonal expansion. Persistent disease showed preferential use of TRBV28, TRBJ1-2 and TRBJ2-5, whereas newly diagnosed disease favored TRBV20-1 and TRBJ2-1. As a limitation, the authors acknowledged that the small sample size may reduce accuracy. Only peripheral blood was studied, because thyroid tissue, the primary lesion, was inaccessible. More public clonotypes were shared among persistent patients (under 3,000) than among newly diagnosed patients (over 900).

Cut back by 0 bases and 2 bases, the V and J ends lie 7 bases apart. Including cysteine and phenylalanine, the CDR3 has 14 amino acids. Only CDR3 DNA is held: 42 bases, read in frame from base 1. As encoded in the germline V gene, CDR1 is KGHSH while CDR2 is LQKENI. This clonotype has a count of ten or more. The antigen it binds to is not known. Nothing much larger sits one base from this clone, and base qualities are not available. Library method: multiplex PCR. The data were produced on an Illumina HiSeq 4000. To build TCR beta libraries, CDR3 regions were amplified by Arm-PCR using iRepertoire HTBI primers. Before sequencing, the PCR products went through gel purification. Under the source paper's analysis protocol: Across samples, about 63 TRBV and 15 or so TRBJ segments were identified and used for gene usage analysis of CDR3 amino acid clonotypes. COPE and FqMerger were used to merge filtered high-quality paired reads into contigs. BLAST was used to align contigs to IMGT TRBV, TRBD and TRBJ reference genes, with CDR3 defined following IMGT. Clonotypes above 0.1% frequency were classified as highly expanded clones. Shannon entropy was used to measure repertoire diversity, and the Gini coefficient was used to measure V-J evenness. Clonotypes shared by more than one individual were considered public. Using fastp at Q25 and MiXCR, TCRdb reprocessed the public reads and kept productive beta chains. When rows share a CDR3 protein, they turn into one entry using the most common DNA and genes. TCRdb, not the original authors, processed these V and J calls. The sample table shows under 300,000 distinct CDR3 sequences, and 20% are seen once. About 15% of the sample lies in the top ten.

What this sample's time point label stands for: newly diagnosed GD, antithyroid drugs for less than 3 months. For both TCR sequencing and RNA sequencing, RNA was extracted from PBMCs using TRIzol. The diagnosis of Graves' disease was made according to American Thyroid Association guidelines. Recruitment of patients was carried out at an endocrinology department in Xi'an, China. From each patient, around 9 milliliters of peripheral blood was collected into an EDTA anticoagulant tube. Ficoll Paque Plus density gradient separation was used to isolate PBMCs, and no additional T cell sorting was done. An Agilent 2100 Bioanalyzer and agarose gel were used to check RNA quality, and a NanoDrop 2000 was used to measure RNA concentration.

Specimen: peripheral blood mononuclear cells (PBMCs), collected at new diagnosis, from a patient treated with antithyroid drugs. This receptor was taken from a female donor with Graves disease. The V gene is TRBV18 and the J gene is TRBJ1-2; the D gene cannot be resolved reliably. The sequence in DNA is TGTGCCAGCTCACCACCTGACGGAAACTATGGCTACACCTTC. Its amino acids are CASSPPDGNYGYTF.